Detailed here is one TCR beta chain. These data come from a study of blood T cell repertoires in COVID-19. Trimming took off 1 base at V and 6 bases at J, with 9 bases between the two ends. Germline V gene data show CDR1 as LGHNA and CDR2 as YSLEER. This CDR3 is 13 amino acids long. Original handling: Estimated nucleated cell counts came from reference gene primer amplification. Some clones are missing from TCRdb's copy, which holds only in-frame ones; the method was immunoSEQ multiplex PCR. The V and J calls and clone size were taken over from that table, and D and trimming were inferred from the DNA. This table has around 500,000 clones, 88% appearing once.

This clonotype originated in a woman aged 35 to 49 who had recovered from COVID-19. The V call is TRBV4-3, the J call TRBJ1-2; weak D call: TRBD1 (6 bases). What was sequenced was PBMCs or T cells enriched from blood (not recorded which). CDR3 region: CASSQVQGNGYTF. CDR3 DNA sequence: TGCGCCAGCAGCCAAGTACAGGGAAATGGCTACACCTTC.